This TCR beta chain was recovered during a study of shared clonotypes between healthy human individuals. Naivety among CD8 cells was defined by CD45RO negativity and positive CCR7 selection, thereby excluding terminally differentiated effector memory CD45RA+ cells. Germline V gene data show CDR1 as LNHDA and CDR2 as SQIVND (reference sequence). Trimming shortened V by 2 bases and J by 3 bases, and 5 bases separated the two germline ends. This CDR3 is built from 13 residues. Clones were sequenced by immunoSEQ multiplex PCR, and TCRdb holds only the in-frame ones, with some missing. The sample yields around 2.1 million clones, roughly 91% seen once.

The chain has TRBV19 and TRBJ1-3; D not certain. The material sequenced was naive CD8+ T cells from PBMCs. This clonotype originated in a man between 18 and 29 years old in good health. Some clones in this sample may be carry-over from other donors' samples. CDR3 in DNA: TGTGCCAGTAGTATATGGGTTGGAAACACCATATATTTT. Translation gives CASSIWVGNTIYF. The full variable domain, completed using reference TRBV19 and TRBJ1-3, is DGGITQSPKYLFRKEGQNVTLSCEQNLNHDAMYWYRQDPGQGLRLIYYSQIVNDFQKGDIAEGYSVSREKKESFPLTVTSAQKNPTAFYLCASSIWVGNTIYFGEGSWLTVV.